Shown below are 11 T cell receptor beta chains from a single sample sequenced in a study of Tregs in tolerant kidney transplant recipients. Clones were read by immunoSEQ multiplex PCR, and TCRdb kept only the in-frame ones, dropping some. The sample has about 64,000 clones, over 75% seen once. Mixed chimerism was transient after nonmyeloablative marrow transplants from related graft donors. The starting material was CD4+ T cells from blood (PBMCs), obtained 6 months after the transplant. The receptors stem from a human patient who received a combined kidney and bone marrow transplant. Some of the T cells may derive from the graft donor.

CDR3 sequence: CASSRDSDQPQHF. Written as DNA, the CDR3 is TGTGCCAGCAGCCGGGACAGTGATCAGCCCCAGCATTTT. This chain uses TRBV5-6 with TRBJ1-5; 7 nucleotides line up with TRBD1. The V and J ends lost 4 bases and 5 bases, in that order; junction bases with no gene match: 3. The CDR3 contains 13 residues. Germline V CDR1 and CDR2: SGHDT, YYEEEE.

The CDR3 is CSVDQRGGGGTQYF. The CDR3 coding sequence is TGCAGCGTTGACCAGCGGGGGGGAGGGGGGACCCAGTACTTC. V usage is TRBV29-1 and J usage is TRBJ2-5; 10 positions agree with TRBD2. The CDR3 totals 14 residues. CDR1 SQVTM and CDR2 ANQGSEA come from the germline V gene. Trimming removed 3 bases from V and 7 bases from J; junction bases left unmatched: 8.

This chain links TRBV2 with TRBJ2-1; D unclear. Per germline, CDR1 SNHLY and CDR2 FYNNEI. The CDR3 contains 15 residues. Trimming shortened V by 3 bases and J by 1 base, and 10 bases separated the two germline ends. CDR3 bases: TGTGCCAGCAGTGAGGAGCTCCCTTCCTACAATGAGCAGTTCTTC. This gives the protein CASSEELPSYNEQFF.

The V call is TRBV10-3, the J call TRBJ2-7; TRBD1 matches 7 bases. The CDR3 contains 14 residues. V trimming: 4 bases; J trimming: 4 bases; junction bases outside the gene matches: 7. Germline V gene sequence: CDR1 ENHRY, CDR2 SYGVKD. CDR3 nucleotide sequence: TGTGCCATCAGTGGACGGGACAGAGAATACGAGCAGTACTTC. Translating it yields CAISGRDREYEQYF.

The chain links TRBV19 to TRBJ2-5, with TRBD1 identical over 8 bases. The V gene end was trimmed by 9 bases and the J gene end by 0 bases; junction bases not matched to a gene: 3. This CDR3 contains 13 residues. The germline gives CDR1 LNHDA, CDR2 SQIVND (reference sequence). The CDR3 DNA reads as TGTGCCAGCCAGGACAGGGACCAAGAGACCCAGTACTTC. The encoded protein is CASQDRDQETQYF.

This clone has just a few counts. The V gene is TRBV7-8, the J gene TRBJ2-7; tentatively, D is TRBD2 (5 bases). From germline, CDR1 is SGHVS and CDR2 FQNEAQ. Trimming removed 5 bases at V and 3 bases at J, with 23 bases between. The CDR3 is 17 residues long. The CDR3 region has the DNA TGTGCCAGCAGCCCTAGCTCCCGACTGTCTAATCGCTACGAGCAGTACTTC. As protein: CASSPSSRLSNRYEQYF.

The chain is built from TRBV6-1 and TRBJ2-7, with 10 bases lining up with TRBD1. Germline V gene sequence: CDR1 MNHNS, CDR2 SASEGT. The trim removed 6 bases at V and 6 bases at J, leaving 5 bases unmatched. The CDR3 has 13 amino acids. The DNA for the CDR3 is TGTGCCAGCAGCCAAGGGACAGGGGTCGAGCAGTACTTC. As protein: CASSQGTGVEQYF.

The chain couples TRBV5-1 to TRBJ2-7, with 12 bases that match TRBD1. CDR1 is SGHRS, CDR2 YFSETQ, per germline. The CDR3 consists of 17 residues. With 5 bases clipped from V and 1 base from J, the junction kept 10 bases outside the gene matches. Here the CDR3 reads CASRMPGQGALSYEQYF. As DNA, the CDR3 is TGCGCCAGCAGGATGCCGGGACAGGGGGCGTTATCCTACGAGCAGTACTTC.

This chain connects TRBV28 to TRBJ1-5; 7 nucleotides align to TRBD1. The CDR3 spans 17 residues. Germline CDR1 and CDR2: MDHEN and SYDVKM. Germline trimming cut 0 bases from V and 11 bases from J; bases unmatched to any gene: 16. The CDR3 here is CASSLWTRRQGIRTQHF. CDR3 in DNA: TGTGCCAGCAGTTTATGGACGAGGAGACAGGGAATCAGAACCCAGCATTTT.

This chain connects TRBV29-1 to TRBJ2-7, with 7 bases lining up with TRBD1. CDR3 length: 13 residues. In germline, CDR1 is SQVTM, CDR2 ANQGSEA. The junction had 6 bases not matched to a gene; V was cut back by 7 bases and J by 0 bases. In DNA form, the CDR3 reads TGCAGCGCCGGACAGGTCAGCTCCTACGAGCAGTACTTC. It encodes CSAGQVSSYEQYF.

This clone is large (0.1 to 1%) by share. V gene TRBV7-2 combines with J gene TRBJ2-7; 9 bases match TRBD1. The CDR3 sequence is 14 residues long. The germline V gene encodes CDR1 SGHTA and CDR2 FQGNSA. With V trimmed by 4 bases and J by 4 bases, 5 bases remained unmatched. The chain's CDR3 is CASSSGTGQYEQYF. CDR3 in DNA: TGTGCCAGCAGCTCCGGGACAGGGCAGTACGAGCAGTACTTC.